A selection of T cell receptor beta chains follows, all from one sample in a study of beta chain features in type 1 diabetes. Measured with immunoSEQ multiplex PCR; TCRdb has only the in-frame clones, and not every one. This table holds almost 350,000 clones, 7% to 10% found once. Sequences were obtained from central memory CD4+ T cells from blood. The receptors stem from a man aged 25 to 40 with type 1 diabetes. Both conserved end residues are part of each CDR3. D genes are given only for firm matches. Clone size is not always given. Where it is, it says once, few, many or a class for expanded clones.

CDR3 DNA,CDR3 protein,D gene,J gene,clone size,V gene
TGTGCCAGCAGCGCTAGCGGGCAGGAGACCCAGTACTTC,CASSASGQETQYF,TRBD2,TRBJ2-5,-,TRBV7-2
TGTGCCAGCAGTTCCCTAGGGGGTTCAAGCACAGATACGCAGTATTTT,CASSSLGGSSTDTQYF,-,TRBJ2-3,-,TRBV27
TGTGCCAGCACTACATCCAGGGATGGCTACACCTTC,CASTTSRDGYTF,-,TRBJ1-2,few,TRBV28
TGCGCCAGCAGCCAAGCCGGGACAGGGACCCGTAGCACCCTCCACTTT,CASSQAGTGTRSTLHF,TRBD1,TRBJ1-6,-,TRBV4-3
TGTGCCAGCAGCCGATGGCCAGCGAACACCGGGGAGCTGTTTTTT,CASSRWPANTGELFF,-,TRBJ2-2,-,TRBV5-6
TGCGCCAGCAGCGAAACAGGCGGTACAGATACGCAGTATTTT,CASSETGGTDTQYF,-,TRBJ2-3,few,TRBV5-1
TGTGCCAGCAGCTTCATACCGGGACAGTTAAATCAGCCCCAGCATTTT,CASSFIPGQLNQPQHF,TRBD1,TRBJ1-5,few,TRBV11-2
TGTGCCAGCAGTTCGGATCAGCCCCAGCATTTT,CASSSDQPQHF,-,TRBJ1-5,-,TRBV6-6
TGCGCCGCCCCCGGGACAGCAGGATCCAATGAGCAGTTCTTC,CAAPGTAGSNEQFF,TRBD1,TRBJ2-1,many,TRBV23-1
TGTGCCAGCAGCCCGACAGACTATGGCTACACCTTC,CASSPTDYGYTF,-,TRBJ1-2,-,TRBV11-2
TGTGCCATCAGGGGGGATTCCAACTATGGCTACACCTTC,CAIRGDSNYGYTF,-,TRBJ1-2,few,TRBV10-3
TGTGCCCCCGACGGGGGCCCGCTCACAGATACGCAGTATTTT,CAPDGGPLTDTQYF,-,TRBJ2-3,many,TRBV15
TGTGCCAGCAGTTACCCCCAAGGGAACTATGGCTACACCTTC,CASSYPQGNYGYTF,-,TRBJ1-2,-,TRBV6-6
TGTGCCACGGGTGAGTCGGCTTCCGATGAAAAACTGTTTTTT,CATGESASDEKLFF,-,TRBJ1-4,few,TRBV10-3
TGTGCCAGCTCATCCCAGGTCCTCCAAGAGACCCAGTACTTC,CASSSQVLQETQYF,-,TRBJ2-5,many,TRBV18
TGCAGCGTTGCACAGGGACTTGGTAACTATGGCTACACCTTC,CSVAQGLGNYGYTF,-,TRBJ1-2,few,TRBV29-1
TGTGCCAGCAATCGACAGAGCAATCAGCCCCAGCATTTT,CASNRQSNQPQHF,-,TRBJ1-5,few,TRBV6-6
TGCAGCGTGGGACAGCAAGAGACCCAGTACTTC,CSVGQQETQYF,TRBD1,TRBJ2-5,-,TRBV29-1
TGCAGCGTTGAGGTCTTCAGGAGCTCCTACGAGCAGTACTTC,CSVEVFRSSYEQYF,-,TRBJ2-7,many,TRBV29-1
TGTGCCAGCAGTGACCGAAACAGCTACTATGGCTACACCTTC,CASSDRNSYYGYTF,-,TRBJ1-2,-,TRBV2
TGTGCCAGCAGTGGTGACACTCACAATGAGCAGTTCTTC,CASSGDTHNEQFF,-,TRBJ2-1,-,TRBV6-6
TGTGCCAGCACCATAAACCCGGGGTACCAAGAGACCCAGTACTTC,CASTINPGYQETQYF,-,TRBJ2-5,once,TRBV7-2
TGTGCCAGCTCTAAAATGGGCGGACAGGGAGGAGATACGCAGTATTTT,CASSKMGGQGGDTQYF,TRBD1,TRBJ2-3,many,TRBV18
TGCAGCGCTGGAGGGTCAAGGGAAGCTTTCTTT,CSAGGSREAFF,-,TRBJ1-1,few,TRBV29-1
TGCGCCAGCAGCTTGACAGGGGGTGGCTACACCTTC,CASSLTGGGYTF,TRBD1,TRBJ1-2,-,TRBV5-1
TGTGCCAGCAAGGCAGGGATTGCCTACGAGCAGTACTTC,CASKAGIAYEQYF,-,TRBJ2-7,-,TRBV6-1
TGTGCCAGCTCACGTTTGGACACAGATACGCAGTATTTT,CASSRLDTDTQYF,-,TRBJ2-3,-,TRBV7-9
TGCGCCAGCCGTCGAGCGGAGGGAGATGGCTACACCTTC,CASRRAEGDGYTF,-,TRBJ1-2,few,TRBV5-1
TGTGCCAGCAGCCAAGCCCCCGGACTAGCGGGGGCCGAGCAGTTCTTC,CASSQAPGLAGAEQFF,TRBD2,TRBJ2-1,-,TRBV14
TGTGCCAGCAGCAAATACAACCGGGCCCAAACCCGACCGTTT,CASSKYNRAQTRPF,-,TRBJ1-1,-,TRBV5-6
TGTGCCGGTAACACGGTCAAGACGGGCTACACCTTC,CAGNTVKTGYTF,-,TRBJ1-2,few,TRBV6-5
TGTGCCAGCAGCGGGAGGCTAACCTACGAGCAGTACTTC,CASSGRLTYEQYF,-,TRBJ2-7,few,TRBV13
TGTGCCAGCAGGAGCGCGGGGGGCCCTAGCGGGACCCAGTACTTC,CASRSAGGPSGTQYF,TRBD2,TRBJ2-5,-,TRBV7-2
TGCAGCGTTGAGGACACTCGGGGGCAGTTCTTC,CSVEDTRGQFF,-,TRBJ2-1,few,TRBV29-1
TGTGCCAGCAGTCCCGCCCCATCAGGGGGGACCCAGTACTTC,CASSPAPSGGTQYF,TRBD1,TRBJ2-5,few,TRBV28
TGTGCCAGCAGCGTAAGCGGCTTCACAGATACGCAGTATTTT,CASSVSGFTDTQYF,-,TRBJ2-3,few,TRBV9
TGTGCCAGCAGCAGCCCCTGGACAGGGATGAATCAGCCCCAGCATTTT,CASSSPWTGMNQPQHF,-,TRBJ1-5,-,TRBV21-1
TGTGCCAGCAGTTCTCAAAACAGGGGTCAGCCCCAGCATTTT,CASSSQNRGQPQHF,TRBD1,TRBJ1-5,few,TRBV28
TGCGCCAGCAGCCTCCTTGGAGGGGTTTCAGATACGCAGTATTTT,CASSLLGGVSDTQYF,-,TRBJ2-3,-,TRBV4-1